This TCR beta chain was captured by sequencing in a study of blood T cell repertoires in COVID-19. In this sample, this clone turned up once. The CDR3 sequence is 12 residues long. Per the germline V gene, CDR1 is GTSNPN and CDR2 is SVGIG (reference sequence). The V end was cut by 0 bases, the J end by 7 bases, with 9 bases between. In the original workflow: Cell counts per sample came from amplifying reference gene primers. Sequencing was performed with immunoSEQ multiplex PCR; in TCRdb, only in-frame clones are kept and a portion is missing. Clone size and V and J calls were adopted from that table, with D and trimming inferred from the DNA. The sample yields over 150,000 clones, about three quarters seen once.

The TCR sequence derives from an elderly man with acute or convalescent COVID-19. The chain uses TRBV30 and TRBJ1-2; D is ambiguous. The specimen was peripheral blood. The CDR3 is CAWSVGGFGYTF. The CDR3, as DNA: TGTGCCTGGAGTGTTGGAGGGTTTGGCTACACCTTC.